This record looks at one TCR beta chain sequence and its context. Its target is not known. TCRdb's table, derived via immunoSEQ multiplex PCR, lists solely in-frame clones and lacks some. The table has about 52,000 clones, approximately 86% seen once. This sample is part of a study of T cells after posttransplantation cyclophosphamide. Whole-study results and caveats: TRB clonality was highly associated with recipient CMV seropositivity and reactivation. Later post-transplant blood repertoires were often dominated by donor CD8+ memory clones. Skin or GI-infiltrating T cells shared few TRB sequences with blood.

The V gene's germline CDR1 is MNHNS and CDR2 SASEGT. V lost 2 bases and J 1 base, leaving 4 bases between the germline ends. The length of the CDR3 is 13 residues. The sample taken for sequencing was PBMCs. The rearrangement links TRBV6-1 to TRBJ2-3; D unresolved. The TCR was taken from a man aged 30 to 45 with a blood cancer, CMV-positive, and with a related stem cell donor. For the CDR3, the DNA is TGTGCCAGCAGTGAACAGGGCACAGATACGCAGTATTTT. Amino acids: CASSEQGTDTQYF.